This T cell receptor (beta chain) was profiled in a study of shared clonotypes between healthy human individuals. With 3 bases removed from V and 4 bases from J, the gap between germline ends came to 15 bases. Germline CDR1 GTSNPN, CDR2 SVGIG (reference sequence). There are 14 residues in the CDR3. The material for each subset, its genomic DNA, was split evenly across several immunoSEQ plates. Assay: immunoSEQ multiplex PCR; the TCRdb copy retains only in-frame clones and omits some. The sample comprises around 430,000 clones, around 75% of which are singletons, and 13% rests with the top ten. There were only Caucasian adults among the donors, and all lived in Nashville, Tennessee.

This sequence originates from a middle-aged woman in good health. Some clones in this sample may be carry-over from other donors' samples. The specimen sequenced was PBMCs. The V call is TRBV30, the J call TRBJ1-2; a possible D gene is TRBD1 (6 bases). Here the CDR3 DNA reads TGTGCCTGGAGGAGGGACCAGGGGATCTATGGCTACACCTTC. Amino acids: CAWRRDQGIYGYTF.